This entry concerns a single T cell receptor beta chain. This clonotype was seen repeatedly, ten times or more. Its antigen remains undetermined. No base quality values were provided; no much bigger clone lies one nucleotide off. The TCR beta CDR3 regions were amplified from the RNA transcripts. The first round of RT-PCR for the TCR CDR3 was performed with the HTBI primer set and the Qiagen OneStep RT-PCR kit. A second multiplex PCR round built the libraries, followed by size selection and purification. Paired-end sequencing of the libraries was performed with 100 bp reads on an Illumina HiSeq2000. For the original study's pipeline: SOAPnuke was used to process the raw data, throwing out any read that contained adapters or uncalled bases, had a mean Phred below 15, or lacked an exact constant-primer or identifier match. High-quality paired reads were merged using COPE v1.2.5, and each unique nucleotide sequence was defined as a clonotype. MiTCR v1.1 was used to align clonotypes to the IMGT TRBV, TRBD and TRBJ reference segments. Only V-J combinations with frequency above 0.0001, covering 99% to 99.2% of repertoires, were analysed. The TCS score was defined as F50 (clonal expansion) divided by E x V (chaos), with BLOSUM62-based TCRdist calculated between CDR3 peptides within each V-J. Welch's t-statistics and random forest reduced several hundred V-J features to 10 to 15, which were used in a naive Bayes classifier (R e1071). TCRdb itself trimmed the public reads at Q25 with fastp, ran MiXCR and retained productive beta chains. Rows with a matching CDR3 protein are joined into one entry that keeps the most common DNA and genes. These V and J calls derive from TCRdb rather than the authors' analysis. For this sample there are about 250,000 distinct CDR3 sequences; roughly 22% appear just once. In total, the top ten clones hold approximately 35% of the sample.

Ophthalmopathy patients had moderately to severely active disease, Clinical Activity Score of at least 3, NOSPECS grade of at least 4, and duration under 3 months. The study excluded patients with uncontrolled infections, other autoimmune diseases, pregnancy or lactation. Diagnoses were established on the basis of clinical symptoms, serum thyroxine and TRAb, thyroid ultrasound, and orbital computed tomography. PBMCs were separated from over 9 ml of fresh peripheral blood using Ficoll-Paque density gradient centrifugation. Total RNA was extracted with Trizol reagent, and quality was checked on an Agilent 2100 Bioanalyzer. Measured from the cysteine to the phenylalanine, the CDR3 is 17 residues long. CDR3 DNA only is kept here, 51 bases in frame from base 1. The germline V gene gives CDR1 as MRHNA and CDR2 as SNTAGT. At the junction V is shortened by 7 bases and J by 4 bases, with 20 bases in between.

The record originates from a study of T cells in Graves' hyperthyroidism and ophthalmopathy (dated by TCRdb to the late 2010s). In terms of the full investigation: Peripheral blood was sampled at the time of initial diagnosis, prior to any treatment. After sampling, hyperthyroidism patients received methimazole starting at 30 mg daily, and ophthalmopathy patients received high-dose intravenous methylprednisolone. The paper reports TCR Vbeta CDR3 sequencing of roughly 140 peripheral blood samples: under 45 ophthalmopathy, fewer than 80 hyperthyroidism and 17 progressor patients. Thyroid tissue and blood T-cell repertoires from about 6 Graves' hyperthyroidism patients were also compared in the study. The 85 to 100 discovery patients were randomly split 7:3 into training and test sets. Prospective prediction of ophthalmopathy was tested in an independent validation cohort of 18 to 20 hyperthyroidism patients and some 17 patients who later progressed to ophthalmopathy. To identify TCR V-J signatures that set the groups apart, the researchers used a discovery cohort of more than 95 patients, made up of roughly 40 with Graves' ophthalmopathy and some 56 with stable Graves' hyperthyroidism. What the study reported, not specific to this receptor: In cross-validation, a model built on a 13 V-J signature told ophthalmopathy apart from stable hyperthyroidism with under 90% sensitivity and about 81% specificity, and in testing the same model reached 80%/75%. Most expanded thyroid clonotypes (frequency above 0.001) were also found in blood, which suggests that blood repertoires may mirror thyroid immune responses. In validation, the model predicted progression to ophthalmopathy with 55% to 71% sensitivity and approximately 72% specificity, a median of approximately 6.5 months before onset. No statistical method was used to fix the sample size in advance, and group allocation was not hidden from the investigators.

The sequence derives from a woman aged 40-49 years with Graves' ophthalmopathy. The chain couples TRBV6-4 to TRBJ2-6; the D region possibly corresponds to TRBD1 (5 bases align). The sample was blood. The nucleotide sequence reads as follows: TGTGCCAGCACCCAGGACACCGGCCGTCTGGGGGCCAACGTCCTGACTTTC. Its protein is CASTQDTGRLGANVLTF.